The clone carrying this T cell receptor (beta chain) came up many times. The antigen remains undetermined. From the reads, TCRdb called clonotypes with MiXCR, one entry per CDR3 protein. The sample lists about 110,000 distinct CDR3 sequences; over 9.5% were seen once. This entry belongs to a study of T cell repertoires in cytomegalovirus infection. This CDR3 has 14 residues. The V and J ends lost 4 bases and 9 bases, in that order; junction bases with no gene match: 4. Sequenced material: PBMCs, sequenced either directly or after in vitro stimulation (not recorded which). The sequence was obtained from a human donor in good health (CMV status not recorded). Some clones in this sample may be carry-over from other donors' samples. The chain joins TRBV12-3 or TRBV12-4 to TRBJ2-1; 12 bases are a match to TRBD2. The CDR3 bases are TGTGCCAGCAGTTCTAGCGGGAGGGTCTTTGAGCAGTTCTTC. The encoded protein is CASSSSGRVFEQFF.